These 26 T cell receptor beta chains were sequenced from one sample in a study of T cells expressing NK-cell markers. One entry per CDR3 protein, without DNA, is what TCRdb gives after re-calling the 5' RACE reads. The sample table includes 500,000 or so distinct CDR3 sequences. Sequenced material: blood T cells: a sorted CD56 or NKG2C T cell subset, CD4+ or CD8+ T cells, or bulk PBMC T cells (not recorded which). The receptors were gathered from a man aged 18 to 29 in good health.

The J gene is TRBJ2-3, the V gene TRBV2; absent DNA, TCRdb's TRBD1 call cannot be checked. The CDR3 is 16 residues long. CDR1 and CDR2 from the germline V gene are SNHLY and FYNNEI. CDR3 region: CASSESRGRFTDTQYF.

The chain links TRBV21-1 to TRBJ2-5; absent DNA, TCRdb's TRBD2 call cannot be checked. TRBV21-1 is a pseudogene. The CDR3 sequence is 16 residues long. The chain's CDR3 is CASSKKGLAGVETQYF.

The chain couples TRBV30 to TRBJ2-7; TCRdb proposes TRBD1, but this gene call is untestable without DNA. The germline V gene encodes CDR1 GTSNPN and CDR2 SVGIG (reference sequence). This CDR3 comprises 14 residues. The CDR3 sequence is CAWSERGPPYEQYF. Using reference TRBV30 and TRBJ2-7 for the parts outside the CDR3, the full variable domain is SQTIHQWPATLVQPVGSPLSLECTVEGTSNPNLYWYRQAAGRGLQLLFYSVGIGQISSEVPQNLSASRPQDRQFILSSKKLLLSDSGFYLCAWSERGPPYEQYFGPGTRLTVT.

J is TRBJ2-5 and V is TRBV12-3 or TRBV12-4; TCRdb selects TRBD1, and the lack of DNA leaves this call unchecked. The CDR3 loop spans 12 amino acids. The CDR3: CASSTGGKTQYF.

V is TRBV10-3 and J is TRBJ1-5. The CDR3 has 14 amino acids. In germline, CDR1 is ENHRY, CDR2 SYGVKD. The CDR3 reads CAIKGEPANQPQHF.

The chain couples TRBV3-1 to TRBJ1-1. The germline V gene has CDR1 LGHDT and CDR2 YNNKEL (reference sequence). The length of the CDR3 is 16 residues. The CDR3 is CASSQEWQTTSQEAFF.

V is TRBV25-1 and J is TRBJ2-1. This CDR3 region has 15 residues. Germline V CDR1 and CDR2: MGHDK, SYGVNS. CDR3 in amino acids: CASSENRHSYNEQFF.

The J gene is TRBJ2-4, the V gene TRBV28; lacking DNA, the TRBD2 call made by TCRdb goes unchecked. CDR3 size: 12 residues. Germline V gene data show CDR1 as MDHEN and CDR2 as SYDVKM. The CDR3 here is CVVGPLRDIQYF.

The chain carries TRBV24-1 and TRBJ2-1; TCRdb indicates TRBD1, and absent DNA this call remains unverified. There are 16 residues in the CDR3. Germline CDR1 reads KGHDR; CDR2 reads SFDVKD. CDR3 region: CATSAPPGEGANEQFF.

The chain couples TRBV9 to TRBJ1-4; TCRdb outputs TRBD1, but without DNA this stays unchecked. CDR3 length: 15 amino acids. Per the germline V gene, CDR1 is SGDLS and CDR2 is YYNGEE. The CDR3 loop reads CASSVLGQSNEKLFF.

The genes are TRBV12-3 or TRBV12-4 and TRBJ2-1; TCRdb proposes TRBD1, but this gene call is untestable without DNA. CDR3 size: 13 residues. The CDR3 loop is CASSLGGGTEQFF.

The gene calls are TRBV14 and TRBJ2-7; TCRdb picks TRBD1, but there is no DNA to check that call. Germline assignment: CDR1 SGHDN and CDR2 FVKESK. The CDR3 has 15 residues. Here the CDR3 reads CASSQVKGGIYEQYF.

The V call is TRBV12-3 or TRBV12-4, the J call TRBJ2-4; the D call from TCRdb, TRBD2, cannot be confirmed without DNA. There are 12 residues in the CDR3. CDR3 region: CASSLGEGIQYF.

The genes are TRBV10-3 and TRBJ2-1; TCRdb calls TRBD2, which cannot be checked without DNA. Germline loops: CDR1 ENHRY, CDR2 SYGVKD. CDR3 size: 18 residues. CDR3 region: CAITSGTSGRESYNEQFF.

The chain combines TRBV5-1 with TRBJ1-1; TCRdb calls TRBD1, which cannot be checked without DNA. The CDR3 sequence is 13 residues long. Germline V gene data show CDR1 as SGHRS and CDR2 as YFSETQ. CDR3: CASSPLGGIEAFF.

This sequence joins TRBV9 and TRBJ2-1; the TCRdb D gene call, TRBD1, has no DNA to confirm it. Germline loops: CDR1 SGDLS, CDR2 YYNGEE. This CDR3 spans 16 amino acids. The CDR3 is CASSVQGGRSYNEQFF.

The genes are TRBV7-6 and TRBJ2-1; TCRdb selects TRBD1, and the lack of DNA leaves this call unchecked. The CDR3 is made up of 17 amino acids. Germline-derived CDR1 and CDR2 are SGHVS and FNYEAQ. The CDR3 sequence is CASSYDNPGGPYNEQFF.

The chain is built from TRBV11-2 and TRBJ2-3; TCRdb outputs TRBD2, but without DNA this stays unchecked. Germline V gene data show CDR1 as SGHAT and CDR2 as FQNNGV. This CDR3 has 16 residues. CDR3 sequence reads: CASRGLAESYRDTQYF.

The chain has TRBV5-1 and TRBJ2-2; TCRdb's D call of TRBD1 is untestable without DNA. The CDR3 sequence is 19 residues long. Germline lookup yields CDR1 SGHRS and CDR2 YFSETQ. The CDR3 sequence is CASSAQLSGTGGRTGELFF.

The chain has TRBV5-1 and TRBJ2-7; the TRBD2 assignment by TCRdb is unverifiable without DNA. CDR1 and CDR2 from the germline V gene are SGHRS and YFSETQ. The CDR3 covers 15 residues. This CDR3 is CASSGGRGSPHEQYF.

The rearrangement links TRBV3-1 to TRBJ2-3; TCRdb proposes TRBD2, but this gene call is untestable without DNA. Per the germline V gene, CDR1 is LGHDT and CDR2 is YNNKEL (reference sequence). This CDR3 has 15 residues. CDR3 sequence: CASSPRTLGTDTQYF.

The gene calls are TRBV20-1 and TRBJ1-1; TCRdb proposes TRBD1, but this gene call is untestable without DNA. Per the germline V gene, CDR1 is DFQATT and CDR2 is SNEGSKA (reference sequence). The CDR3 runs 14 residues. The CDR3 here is CSVPQVGRRTEAFF.

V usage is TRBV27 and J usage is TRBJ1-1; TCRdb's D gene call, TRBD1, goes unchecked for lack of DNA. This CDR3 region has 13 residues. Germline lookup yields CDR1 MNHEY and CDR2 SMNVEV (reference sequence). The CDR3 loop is CASSPPFNTEAFF.

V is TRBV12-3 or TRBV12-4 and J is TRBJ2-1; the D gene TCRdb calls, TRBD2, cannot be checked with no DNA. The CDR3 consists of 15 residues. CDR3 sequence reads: CASSFLPSGQDEQFF.

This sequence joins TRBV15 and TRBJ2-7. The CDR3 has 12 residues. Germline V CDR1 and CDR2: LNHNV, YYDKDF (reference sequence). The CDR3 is CATSRGDFEQYF. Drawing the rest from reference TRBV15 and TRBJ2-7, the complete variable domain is DAMVIQNPRYQVTQFGKPVTLSCSQTLNHNVMYWYQQKSSQAPKLLFHYYDKDFNNEADTPDNFQSRRPNTSFCFLDIRSPGLGDTAMYLCATSRGDFEQYFGPGTRLTVT.

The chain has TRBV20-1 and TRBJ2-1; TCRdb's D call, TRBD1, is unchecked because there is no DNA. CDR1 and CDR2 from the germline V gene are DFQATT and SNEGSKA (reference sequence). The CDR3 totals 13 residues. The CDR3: CSAKTTGFNEQFF.